This T cell receptor beta chain was sequenced during a study of shared clonotypes between healthy human individuals. Sequenced by immunoSEQ multiplex PCR; TCRdb stores in-frame clones only, minus some. The sample carries approximately 840,000 clones, 96% recorded once. CDR1 and CDR2 from the germline V gene are SGHVS and FNYEAQ. Between the trimmed V and J ends, which lost 1 base and 4 bases, there was a span of 7 bases. This CDR3 contains 13 residues. The naive CD8 fraction comprised CD45RO-negative cells positively selected for CCR7 and excluded terminally differentiated effector memory CD45RA+ cells.

The specimen sequenced was naive CD8+ T cells sorted from blood. V gene TRBV7-6 combines with J gene TRBJ1-1; D is unresolved. The sequence came from a man aged 25-40 years in good health. The CDR3 reads CASSLGGSTEAFF. The CDR3 bases are TGTGCCAGCAGCTTAGGAGGGTCCACTGAAGCTTTCTTT.